Sequencing of this TCR beta chain was carried out in a study of control samples from healthy donors and cancer patients (dated by TCRdb to the early 2020s). The CDR3 covers 12 residues, taking in both the cysteine and the phenylalanine. Here the CDR3 DNA is all that survives: 36 bases in frame from base 1. V and J are truncated by 7 bases and 8 bases respectively, leaving an intervening sequence of 11 bases. Reading the germline V gene (reference sequence) gives CDR1 LNHDA and CDR2 SQIVND. To note about this clone: Its cognate antigen has yet to be identified. No per-base quality is available; no much larger clone lies one base away.

Preparation of the library involved the immunoSEQ multiplex PCR assay. TCRdb holds this immuneACCESS table with in-frame rearrangements only. Some clones are missing; in checked studies, unresolved V genes explain under half, and the rest has no known cause. This sample comprises 170,000 or so clones, 85% to 95% of them detected only once. Roughly 1.5% of the sample belongs to the ten largest clones. The chain is assembled from TRBV19 and TRBJ1-4; no D gene can be assigned with confidence. This receptor was identified in a young man in good health. Sequenced: blood. The CDR3 protein is CASKSSSEKLFF. Here is the DNA: TGTGCCAGTAAATCCTCATCCGAAAAACTGTTTTTT. The full variable domain, completed from the reference TRBV19 and TRBJ1-4 proteins outside the CDR3, reads DGGITQSPKYLFRKEGQNVTLSCEQNLNHDAMYWYRQDPGQGLRLIYYSQIVNDFQKGDIAEGYSVSREKKESFPLTVTSAQKNPTAFYLCASKSSSEKLFFGSGTQLSVL.